The rows below give T cell receptor beta chains drawn from one sample of a study of monozygotic twins with cystic fibrosis. Some clones are missing from TCRdb's copy, which holds only in-frame ones; the method was immunoSEQ multiplex PCR. The sample has about 24,000 clones; around nine tenths are singletons. Source material: blood. These receptors all come from a woman aged 25-40 years with cystic fibrosis. CDR3s leave out the opening cysteine and the closing phenylalanine or tryptophan.

v_call: TRBV2; j_call: TRBJ1-5; cdr3_aa: ASRDDYSNQPQH
v_call: TRBV4-1; j_call: TRBJ2-3; cdr3_aa: ASSQDPDSFADTQY
v_call: TRBV5-1; j_call: TRBJ2-2; cdr3_aa: ASKDGDNTGELF
v_call: TRBV10-3; j_call: TRBJ1-4; cdr3_aa: AISPQGRREKLF
v_call: TRBV5-6; j_call: TRBJ2-3; cdr3_aa: ASSFNWGELSTDTQY
v_call: TRBV18; j_call: TRBJ1-1; cdr3_aa: ASSPPGVGEAF
v_call: TRBV7-8; j_call: TRBJ2-1; cdr3_aa: ASSLVVWQF
v_call: TRBV5-1; j_call: TRBJ2-3; cdr3_aa: ASSLDTSGYADTQY
v_call: TRBV11-2; j_call: TRBJ2-4; cdr3_aa: ASSPLGQGEAKNIQY
v_call: TRBV6-5; j_call: TRBJ1-3; cdr3_aa: ASSYSRDRNTIY
v_call: TRBV28; j_call: TRBJ1-6; cdr3_aa: ASSPVRGPLH
v_call: TRBV18; j_call: TRBJ1-2; cdr3_aa: ASSLGQFTNYGYT
v_call: TRBV30; j_call: TRBJ1-5; cdr3_aa: AWSTTTGTGEVFDGQPQH
v_call: TRBV5-6; j_call: TRBJ1-5; cdr3_aa: ASSLVGESNQPQH
v_call: TRBV4-1; j_call: TRBJ2-1; cdr3_aa: ASSQKAGAGAYNEQF
v_call: TRBV19; j_call: TRBJ1-6; cdr3_aa: ASSGQGRISPLH
v_call: TRBV6-5; j_call: TRBJ1-1; cdr3_aa: ANAGTYSEAF